Presented here are 23 T cell receptor beta chains from one specimen sequenced in a study of blood T cell repertoires in COVID-19. TCRdb's copy holds only in-frame clones and misses some; the assay was immunoSEQ multiplex PCR. This table has hundreds of thousands of clones, around 84% appearing once. The sequenced sample was PBMCs or T cells enriched from blood (not recorded which). The receptors shown here come from a man in his forties who had recovered from COVID-19.

The CDR3 region has the DNA TGTGCCAGCACCCTACAGGGGTTGTATGGCTACACCTTC. Translating gives CASTLQGLYGYTF. The chain recombines TRBV28 with TRBJ1-2; TRBD1 matches 7 bases. With 7 bases clipped from V and 5 bases from J, the junction kept 7 bases outside the gene matches. The CDR3 runs 13 residues. Germline-derived CDR1 and CDR2 are MDHEN and SYDVKM.

The V call is TRBV7-3, the J call TRBJ2-3; 7 bases match TRBD2. Germline-derived CDR1 and CDR2 are SGHTA and FQGTGA. V gave up 1 base and J gave up 6 bases; unmatched junction bases: 10. The CDR3 sequence is 16 residues long. The CDR3 sequence: CASSLRAGASRDTQYF. The CDR3 bases are TGTGCCAGCAGCTTAAGGGCGGGAGCTTCCCGGGATACGCAGTATTTT.

The V and J genes are TRBV28 and TRBJ1-2; 8 nucleotides agree with TRBD1. This CDR3 comprises 15 residues. Per the germline V gene, CDR1 is MDHEN and CDR2 is SYDVKM. With V trimmed by 4 bases and J by 8 bases, 12 bases remained unmatched. CDR3: CASSSAAQGEGGYTF. The CDR3 DNA follows: TGTGCCAGCAGTTCCGCAGCACAGGGGGAAGGAGGCTACACCTTC.

This clone was counted a single time. The chain is built from TRBV7-3 and TRBJ2-3; 13 bases align to TRBD2. After removal of 6 bases from V and 3 bases from J, the junction contained 3 bases not matched to a gene. The CDR3 covers 15 residues. Germline values: CDR1 SGHTA, CDR2 FQGTGA. CDR3 loop: CASRGTSGTTDTQYF. CDR3 coding DNA: TGTGCCAGCAGGGGGACTAGCGGGACGACAGATACGCAGTATTTT.

The chain employs TRBV12-5 and TRBJ2-7; 15 bases are shared with TRBD2. Per germline, CDR1 LGHNT and CDR2 FRNRAP. There are 19 residues in the CDR3. The V gene end was trimmed by 0 bases and the J gene end by 4 bases; junction bases not matched to a gene: 10. The CDR3 loop reads CASGLVLRGLAGGRYEQYF. CDR3 bases: TGTGCTAGTGGTTTGGTACTAAGGGGACTAGCGGGAGGAAGATACGAGCAGTACTTC.

This chain joins TRBV5-1 and TRBJ2-3; TRBD1 might be the D (6 bases). Looked up from germline, CDR1 is SGHRS and CDR2 is YFSETQ. V lost 4 bases, J lost 5 bases, and 11 bases lay in between. The CDR3 is made up of 13 amino acids. In DNA, the CDR3 is TGCGCCAGCAGCCGTAACAGGGAAGATACGCAGTATTTT. Its protein is CASSRNREDTQYF.

The chain combines TRBV7-2 with TRBJ2-7; 8 positions match TRBD2. The ends lost 4 bases at V and 2 bases at J; junction bases unmatched: 4. The CDR3 is 14 residues long. The germline V gene has CDR1 SGHTA and CDR2 FQGNSA. CDR3 nucleotide sequence: TGTGCCAGCAGCTACTCGGGGGGGGCCTACGAGCAGTACTTC. It is translated as CASSYSGGAYEQYF.

As to this clone: Other DNA sequences in this sample translate to the same CDR3. This chain uses TRBV7-9 with TRBJ1-1; a weak D match, TRBD1 (5 bases). Germline CDR1 is SEHNR and CDR2 is FQNEAQ (reference sequence). V dropped 5 bases and J dropped 5 bases, with 12 bases sitting between them. The CDR3 contains 13 residues. CDR3 nucleotides: TGTGCCAGCAGCCTGACCCAGGGAACTGAAGCTTTCTTT. This codes for CASSLTQGTEAFF.

J is TRBJ2-3 and V is TRBV7-2; 7 bases fit TRBD2. The CDR3 contains 15 residues. V lost 1 base, J lost 5 bases, and 6 bases stayed unmatched. Germline CDR1 reads SGHTA; CDR2 reads FQGNSA. CDR3 in amino acids: CASSLVFSGQDTQYF. The CDR3, as DNA: TGTGCCAGCAGCTTAGTTTTTAGCGGGCAAGATACGCAGTATTTT.

The J gene is TRBJ2-1, the V gene TRBV25-1; tentative D call: TRBD2 (6 bases). Germline-derived CDR1 and CDR2 are MGHDK and SYGVNS. Trimming left V 5 bases short and J 6 bases short, with 17 bases between. CDR3 size: 15 residues. CDR3 in amino acids: CASSTRGGLSNEQFF. The DNA of the CDR3 is TGTGCCAGCAGTACCCGGGGAGGCCTAAGCAATGAGCAGTTCTTC.

This clone has a handful of counts. The gene calls are TRBV13 and TRBJ1-1; D is unclear. With 1 base removed from V and 11 bases from J, the gap between germline ends came to 26 bases. The CDR3 totals 17 residues. The germline V gene encodes CDR1 PRHDT and CDR2 FYEKMQ (reference sequence). The CDR3 spells CASSLVGEFGSRLGAFF. DNA of the CDR3: TGTGCCAGCAGCTTAGTTGGAGAATTTGGATCCCGGCTTGGGGCTTTCTTT.

CDR3 sequence (DNA): TGTGCCAGCAGTGTGTTGAGGGGGTCCACGAATAATGAAAAACTGTTTTTT. Amino acid sequence: CASSVLRGSTNNEKLFF. This sequence joins TRBV6-1 and TRBJ1-4; D is possibly TRBD1 (6 bases). Germline CDR1 is MNHNS and CDR2 is SASEGT. V lost 4 bases, J lost 4 bases, and 19 bases lay in between. The CDR3 has 17 residues.

V is TRBV5-1 and J is TRBJ2-7; 16 bases align to TRBD2. V was clipped by 3 bases and J by 6 bases; unmatched bases: 12. Germline CDR1 is SGHRS and CDR2 is YFSETQ. This CDR3 is built from 18 residues. Here the CDR3 reads CASSSKTGTSGRAGEQYF. In nucleotides, the CDR3 is TGCGCCAGCAGCTCGAAGACCGGGACTAGCGGGAGGGCGGGCGAGCAGTACTTC.

The rearrangement links TRBV7-3 to TRBJ2-2; D not resolved. CDR3 size: 14 residues. Germline V gene lookup returns CDR1 SGHTA and CDR2 FQGTGA. Trimming left V 2 bases short and J 1 base short, with 5 bases between. This CDR3 is CASSLPENTGELFF. CDR3 nucleotides: TGTGCCAGCAGCTTACCAGAGAACACCGGGGAGCTGTTTTTT.

This clone was seen more than once but under ten times. V is TRBV9 and J is TRBJ2-1; tentatively, D is TRBD1 (6 bases). The CDR3 runs to 14 residues. V was cut by 0 bases and J by 4 bases, with 8 bases left in between. Per the germline V gene, CDR1 is SGDLS and CDR2 is YYNGEE. This chain's CDR3 is CASSVGRGYNEQFF. CDR3 coding DNA: TGTGCCAGCAGCGTAGGAAGGGGGTACAATGAGCAGTTCTTC.

The rearrangement links TRBV7-9 to TRBJ1-4; TRBD1 aligns across 11 bases. CDR3 size: 17 residues. After removal of 4 bases from V and 4 bases from J, the junction contained 8 bases not matched to a gene. Germline lookup yields CDR1 SEHNR and CDR2 FQNEAQ (reference sequence). The CDR3 region is CASSSGTGGGINEKLFF. The CDR3 DNA reads as TGTGCCAGCAGCTCTGGGACAGGGGGGGGCATTAATGAAAAACTGTTTTTT.

The gene calls are TRBV3-1 (or the pseudogene TRBV3-2) and TRBJ2-4, with D perhaps matching TRBD2 (5 bases). V dropped 4 bases and J dropped 0 bases, with 16 bases sitting between them. Germline V gives CDR1 LGHDT, CDR2 YNNKEL (reference sequence). The CDR3 totals 17 residues. The CDR3 is CASSPNGVTLAKNIQYF. The CDR3 nucleotides are TGTGCCAGCAGCCCTAACGGGGTGACTCTAGCCAAAAACATTCAGTACTTC.

The chain has TRBV30 and TRBJ2-1; TRBD2 matches 11 bases. Germline V gene data show CDR1 as GTSNPN and CDR2 as SVGIG (reference sequence). The CDR3 covers 15 residues. Unmatched junction bases numbered 5, after V lost 0 bases and J lost 7 bases. The CDR3 loop reads CAWSVGLAGGNEQFF. The DNA of the CDR3 is TGTGCCTGGAGTGTAGGCCTAGCGGGAGGAAATGAGCAGTTCTTC.

V gene TRBV5-1 combines with J gene TRBJ2-3; D may be TRBD1 (5 bases). Trimming pared 2 bases from V and 4 bases from J, leaving 14 bases between. CDR1 is SGHRS and CDR2 is YFSETQ in the germline V gene. The CDR3 has 15 amino acids. CDR3 bases: TGCGCCAGCAGCTTTGGGTCCAGGGTGGCAGATACGCAGTATTTT. Translation: CASSFGSRVADTQYF.

The rearrangement links TRBV20-1 to TRBJ2-4; D unresolved. CDR1 and CDR2 from the germline V gene are DFQATT and SNEGSKA (reference sequence). The CDR3 is 9 residues long. V lost 8 bases and J lost 8, with 7 bases in between. The chain's CDR3 is CSPTDIQYF. The CDR3 nucleotides are TGCAGTCCAACTGACATTCAGTACTTC.

The CDR3 coding sequence is TGCGCCAGCAGCCGGACTAGCGGGTACTACAATGAGCAGTTCTTC. Translation: CASSRTSGYYNEQFF. The chain uses TRBV5-1 and TRBJ2-1; 11 nucleotides match TRBD2. V dropped 4 bases and J dropped 3; count of bases not matched to a gene: 3. The CDR3 contains 15 residues. The germline CDR1 and CDR2 sequences are SGHRS and YFSETQ.

The chain couples TRBV14 to TRBJ1-3; 7 nucleotides line up with TRBD1. CDR3 length equals 17 residues. V lost 1 base to trimming and J lost 7 bases; unmatched junction nucleotides: 13. CDR1 and CDR2 (germline): SGHDN, FVKESK. CDR3 coding DNA: TGTGCCAGCAGCCAAGGATCAGCAGGGGGGTCGAGGAACACCATATATTTT. As protein: CASSQGSAGGSRNTIYF. The whole variable domain, filled in from reference TRBV14 and TRBJ1-3, reads EAGVTQFPSHSVIEKGQTVTLRCDPISGHDNLYWYRRVMGKEIKFLLHFVKESKQDESGMPNNRFLAERTGGTYSTLKVQPAELEDSGVYFCASSQGSAGGSRNTIYFGEGSWLTVV.

The gene calls are TRBV18 and TRBJ1-1; no clear D gene. The CDR3 loop spans 14 amino acids. CDR1 is KGHSH and CDR2 is LQKENI in the germline V gene. V was pared by 6 bases and J by 6 bases, with 17 bases between. This chain's CDR3 is CASSSLSGWAEAFF. The DNA for the CDR3 is TGTGCCAGCTCCTCCCTTTCAGGCTGGGCTGAAGCTTTCTTT.